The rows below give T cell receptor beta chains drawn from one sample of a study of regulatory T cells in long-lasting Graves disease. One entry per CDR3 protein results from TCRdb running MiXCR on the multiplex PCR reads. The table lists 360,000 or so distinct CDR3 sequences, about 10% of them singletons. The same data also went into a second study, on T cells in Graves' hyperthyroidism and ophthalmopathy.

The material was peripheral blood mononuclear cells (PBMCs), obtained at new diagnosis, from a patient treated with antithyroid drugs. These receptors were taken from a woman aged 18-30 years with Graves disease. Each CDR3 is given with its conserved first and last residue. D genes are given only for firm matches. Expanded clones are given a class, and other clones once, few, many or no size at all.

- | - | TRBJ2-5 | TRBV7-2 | CASSLNSGYQETQYF | TGTGCCAGCAGCTTAAACTCCGGTTACCAAGAGACCCAGTACTTC
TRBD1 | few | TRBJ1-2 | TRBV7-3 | CASSLVVGGTGGAENGYTF | TGTGCCAGCAGCCTGGTGGTAGGAGGGACAGGGGGCGCAGAAAATGGCTACACCTTC
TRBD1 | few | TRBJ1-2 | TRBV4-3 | CASSQLDRGTYGYTF | TGCGCCAGCAGCCAATTGGACAGGGGAACCTATGGCTACACCTTC
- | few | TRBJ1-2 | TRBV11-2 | CASSFGDANYGYTF | TGTGCCAGCAGCTTCGGGGATGCTAACTATGGCTACACCTTC
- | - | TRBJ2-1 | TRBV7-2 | CASSLLAAGNGQFF | TGTGCCAGCAGCTTATTAGCGGCGGGCAATGGGCAGTTCTTC
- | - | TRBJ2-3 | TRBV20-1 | CSARDYGRGTDTQYF | TGCAGTGCTAGAGACTACGGGAGAGGCACAGATACGCAGTATTTT
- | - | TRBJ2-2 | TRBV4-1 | CASSQLVVGIGEELFF | TGCGCCAGCAGCCAACTAGTTGTGGGGATCGGCGAGGAGCTGTTTTTT
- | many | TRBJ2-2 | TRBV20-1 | CSAREESTSVGTGELFF | TGCAGTGCTAGAGAAGAGAGTACTAGTGTCGGCACCGGGGAGCTGTTTTTT
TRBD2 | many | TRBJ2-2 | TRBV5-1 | CASSSGIDTGELFF | TGCGCCAGCAGCAGCGGGATAGACACCGGGGAGCTGTTTTTT
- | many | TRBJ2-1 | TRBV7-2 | CASSLDGLAPRNEQFF | TGTGCCAGCAGCTTAGATGGGCTAGCGCCTCGCAATGAGCAGTTCTTC
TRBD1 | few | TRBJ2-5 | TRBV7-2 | CASSPGRGRGETQYF | TGTGCCAGCAGCCCCGGCAGGGGGCGAGGGGAGACCCAGTACTTC
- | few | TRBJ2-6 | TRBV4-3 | CASSLTGGANVLTF | TGCGCCAGCAGCCTGACGGGTGGGGCCAACGTCCTGACTTTC
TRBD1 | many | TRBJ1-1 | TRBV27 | CASSSGQGDYSTEAFF | TGTGCCAGCAGTTCGGGACAGGGAGACTATTCCACTGAAGCTTTCTTT
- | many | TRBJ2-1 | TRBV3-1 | CASSLKGGAYNEQFF | TGTGCCAGCAGCCTTAAGGGGGGGGCTTACAATGAGCAGTTCTTC
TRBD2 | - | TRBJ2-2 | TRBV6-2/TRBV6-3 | CASSYRGTRAGELFF | TGTGCCAGCAGTTACCGCGGGACTAGGGCCGGGGAGCTGTTTTTT
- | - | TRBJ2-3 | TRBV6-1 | CASSGDGGVSTDTQYF | TGTGCCAGCAGTGGAGACGGGGGCGTTAGCACAGATACGCAGTATTTT
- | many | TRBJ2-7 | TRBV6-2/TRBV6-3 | CASSYGVGLSYEQYF | TGTGCCAGCAGTTACGGGGTAGGGTTGTCCTACGAGCAGTACTTC
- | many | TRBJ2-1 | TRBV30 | CAWRAGGGGEQFF | TGTGCCTGGAGAGCAGGGGGGGGTGGTGAGCAGTTCTTC
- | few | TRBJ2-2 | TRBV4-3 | CASSQLFVGAGELFF | TGCGCCAGCAGCCAACTCTTCGTGGGGGCCGGGGAGCTGTTTTTT
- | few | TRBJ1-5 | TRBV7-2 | CASSLVGQSNQPQHF | TGTGCCAGCAGCTTAGTGGGCCAAAGCAATCAGCCCCAGCATTTT
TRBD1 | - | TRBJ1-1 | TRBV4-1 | CASSQGDSVGTEAFF | TGCGCCAGCAGCCAAGGGGACAGCGTGGGCACTGAAGCTTTCTTT
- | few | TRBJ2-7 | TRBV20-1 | CSASRGTAYEQYF | TGCAGTGCGAGCCGCGGGACAGCCTACGAGCAGTACTTC
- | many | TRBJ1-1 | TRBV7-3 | CASSFKGGNTEAFF | TGTGCCAGCAGCTTCAAGGGGGGGAACACTGAAGCTTTCTTT
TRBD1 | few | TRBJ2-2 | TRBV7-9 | CASRPGTGGTGELFF | TGTGCCAGCAGGCCTGGGACAGGGGGCACCGGGGAGCTGTTTTTT
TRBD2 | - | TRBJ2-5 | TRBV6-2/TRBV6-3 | CASTTGLVPRETQYF | TGTGCCAGCACCACCGGACTAGTTCCCCGGGAGACCCAGTACTTC
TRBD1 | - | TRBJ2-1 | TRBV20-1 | CSARGAGTGGDEQFF | TGCAGTGCTAGAGGGGCCGGGACAGGGGGAGATGAGCAGTTCTTC
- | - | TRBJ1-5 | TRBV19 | CASSLEGLTLNF | TGTGCCAGTAGTCTCGAGGGACTCACCCTCAATTTT
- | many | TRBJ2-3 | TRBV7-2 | CASSLSGSTDTQYF | TGTGCCAGCAGCTTATCAGGGAGCACAGATACGCAGTATTTT
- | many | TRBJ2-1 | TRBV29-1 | CSVEDLALKQFF | TGCAGCGTTGAAGATCTGGCATTGAAGCAGTTCTTC
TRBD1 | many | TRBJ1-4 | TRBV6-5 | CASSYSGDRVNEKLFF | TGTGCCAGCAGTTACTCGGGGGACAGGGTGAATGAAAAACTGTTTTTT
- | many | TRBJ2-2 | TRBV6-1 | CASSEAVTVNTGELFF | TGTGCCAGCAGTGAAGCAGTAACGGTGAACACCGGGGAGCTGTTTTTT
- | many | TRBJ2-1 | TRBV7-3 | CASSSVPTSYNEQFF | TGTGCCAGCAGCTCCGTCCCGACCTCCTACAATGAGCAGTTCTTC
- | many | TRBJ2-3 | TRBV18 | CASSVLPTDTQYF | TGTGCCAGCTCAGTCTTGCCCACAGATACGCAGTATTTT
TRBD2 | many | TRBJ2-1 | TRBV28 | CASSQTSGRVLANEQFF | TGTGCCAGCAGTCAGACTAGCGGGAGGGTCCTTGCCAATGAGCAGTTCTTC
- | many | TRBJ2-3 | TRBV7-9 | CASSLVLPDTQYF | TGTGCCAGCAGCTTAGTACTGCCAGATACGCAGTATTTT
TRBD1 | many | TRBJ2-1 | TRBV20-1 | CSASRQGPYNEQFF | TGCAGTGCTAGCCGACAGGGACCCTACAATGAGCAGTTCTTC
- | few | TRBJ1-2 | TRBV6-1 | CASGRGPLTGYTF | TGTGCCAGCGGCCGGGGGCCTCTCACGGGCTACACCTTC
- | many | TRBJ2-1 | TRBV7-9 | CASGYRDSSSYNEQFF | TGTGCCAGCGGGTACCGGGACTCGAGCTCCTACAATGAGCAGTTCTTC
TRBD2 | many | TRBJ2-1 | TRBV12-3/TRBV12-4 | CASSLGLAATFF | TGTGCCAGCAGTTTAGGACTAGCGGCCACGTTCTTC
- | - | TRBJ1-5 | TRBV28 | CASSYIMGLQGSSQPQHF | TGTGCCAGCAGTTACATTATGGGGCTACAGGGTTCAAGCCAGCCCCAGCATTTT
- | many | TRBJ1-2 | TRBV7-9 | CASSLLQGNGYTF | TGTGCCAGCAGCTTACTCCAGGGCAATGGCTACACCTTC
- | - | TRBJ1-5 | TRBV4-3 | CASSQDPVRSPGPQHF | TGCGCCAGCAGCCAAGATCCGGTGCGATCACCGGGGCCCCAGCATTTT
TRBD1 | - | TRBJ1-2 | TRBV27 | CASSRTGGYYGYTF | TGTGCCAGCAGTAGGACAGGGGGCTACTATGGCTACACCTTC
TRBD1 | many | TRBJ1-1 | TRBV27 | CASSLSAWAGGTEAFF | TGTGCCAGCAGTTTATCGGCTTGGGCAGGGGGCACTGAAGCTTTCTTT
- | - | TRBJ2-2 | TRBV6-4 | CASSYPSRVRVWTGELFF | TGTGCCAGCAGTTACCCTAGCAGGGTGAGGGTTTGGACCGGGGAGCTGTTTTTT
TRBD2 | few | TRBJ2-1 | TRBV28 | CASISFRASGTRRRYNEQFF | TGTGCCAGCATCTCTTTCCGGGCTAGCGGGACCCGCCGGCGCTACAATGAGCAGTTCTTC
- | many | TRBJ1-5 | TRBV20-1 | CSASPRQIFSNQPQHF | TGCAGTGCTAGTCCCAGACAGATTTTTAGCAATCAGCCCCAGCATTTT
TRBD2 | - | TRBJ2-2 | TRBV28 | CASSLLPLAGDTGELFF | TGTGCCAGCAGTTTATTGCCTCTAGCGGGAGACACCGGGGAGCTGTTTTTT